Following are 25 T cell receptor beta chains from one sample sequenced in a study of early T cells in non-severe SARS-CoV-2 infection. From the 5' RACE reads, TCRdb called clonotypes with MiXCR, one entry per CDR3 protein. The data show roughly 92,000 distinct CDR3 sequences, approximately 12% seen once. Specimen: whole blood, collected at baseline. The receptors derive from an adult who was a healthcare worker with PCR-confirmed SARS-CoV-2 infection or an uninfected control (not recorded which).

The chain uses TRBV2 and TRBJ2-1; D remains ambiguous. V was pared by 6 bases and J by 0 bases, with 6 bases between. CDR3 length: 13 amino acids. In germline, CDR1 is SNHLY, CDR2 FYNNEI. As DNA, the CDR3 is TGTGCCAGCAGATTCACCTCCTACAATGAGCAGTTCTTC. This sequence encodes CASRFTSYNEQFF.

This clonotype turned up a few times. The rearrangement links TRBV18 to TRBJ2-5, with 8 bases aligning to TRBD1. This CDR3 has 14 residues. The V and J ends lost 4 bases and 4 bases, in that order; junction bases with no gene match: 5. Germline V gene lookup returns CDR1 KGHSH and CDR2 LQKENI. The CDR3 DNA reads TGTGCCAGCTCACGGACAGGGTTTGCAGAGACCCAGTACTTC. Protein: CASSRTGFAETQYF. The full variable domain, completed using reference TRBV18 and TRBJ2-5, is NAGVMQNPRHLVRRRGQEARLRCSPMKGHSHVYWYRQLPEEGLKFMVYLQKENIIDESGMPKERFSAEFPKEGPSILRIQQVVRGDSAAYFCASSRTGFAETQYFGPGTRLLVL.

This clonotype was detected many times. The chain couples TRBV29-1 to TRBJ2-7; D is undetermined. The germline V gene encodes CDR1 SQVTM and CDR2 ANQGSEA. The CDR3 is 10 amino acids. V was pared by 6 bases and J by 2 bases, with 5 bases between. The CDR3 sequence: CSVYTYEQYF. Written as DNA, the CDR3 is TGCAGCGTATATACCTACGAGCAGTACTTC.

This chain links TRBV9 with TRBJ1-2, with 10 bases that match TRBD1. Per the germline V gene, CDR1 is SGDLS and CDR2 is YYNGEE. V lost 1 base to trimming and J lost 1 base; unmatched junction nucleotides: 7. This CDR3 is built from 17 residues. The CDR3 reads CASSVTPDRGLNYGYTF. The CDR3 DNA sequence: TGTGCCAGCAGCGTAACCCCCGACAGGGGGCTTAACTATGGCTACACCTTC.

This chain links TRBV6-5 with TRBJ1-6; D remains ambiguous. The germline gives CDR1 MNHEY, CDR2 SVGAGI. The CDR3 loop spans 13 amino acids. With 0 bases removed from V and 15 bases from J, the gap between germline ends came to 12 bases. As DNA, the CDR3 is TGTGCCAGCAGTTACTCGAGGCAGCTAGACCTCCACTTT. Translation: CASSYSRQLDLHF.

This clonotype was observed many times. The rearrangement joins TRBV28 to TRBJ1-5; 7 bases match TRBD1. J gave up 5 bases and V 7 bases, and 11 bases lay outside the gene matches. Germline CDR1 MDHEN, CDR2 SYDVKM. CDR3 length equals 15 residues. The CDR3 sequence: CASTTGQTTYQPQHF. CDR3 nucleotides: TGTGCCAGCACTACGGGACAGACGACATATCAGCCCCAGCATTTT.

V is TRBV12-3 or TRBV12-4 and J is TRBJ2-3; no definite D call. Trimming stripped 4 bases from V and 0 bases from J, with 2 bases between. CDR3 size: 12 residues. The chain's CDR3 is CASSWSTDTQYF. In DNA, the CDR3 is TGTGCCAGCAGTTGGAGCACAGATACGCAGTATTTT.

This clonotype occurred once. The rearrangement joins TRBV5-1 to TRBJ2-5; 9 bases are a match to TRBD2. The ends lost 1 base at V and 2 bases at J; junction bases unmatched: 6. In germline, CDR1 is SGHRS, CDR2 YFSETQ. This CDR3 is 16 amino acids long. The CDR3 sequence: CASSLRPAGGQETQYF. The CDR3 coding sequence is TGCGCCAGCAGCTTGAGGCCAGCGGGGGGACAAGAGACCCAGTACTTC.

This clonotype was detected ten times or more. The V gene is TRBV19, the J gene TRBJ2-7; tentatively, D is TRBD1 (5 bases). The germline CDR1 and CDR2 sequences are LNHDA and SQIVND (reference sequence). The CDR3 spans 13 residues. The V and J ends lost 5 bases and 5 bases respectively, with 13 bases between them. CDR3 region: CASSFRVGDEQYF. CDR3 bases: TGTGCCAGTAGTTTCCGCGTAGGGGACGAGCAGTACTTC.

A few counts support this clonotype. The CDR3 loop reads CASSLTGTGITEAFF. DNA of the CDR3: TGTGCCAGCAGCTTAACCGGGACAGGGATCACTGAAGCTTTCTTT. The rearrangement joins TRBV7-3 to TRBJ1-1; 9 bases agree with TRBD1. Trimming cost V 0 bases and J 4 bases; bases outside gene matches: 3. This CDR3 is 15 amino acids long. Germline V gives CDR1 SGHTA, CDR2 FQGTGA.

This clonotype was recorded a few times. The V call is TRBV5-1, the J call TRBJ1-1, with a tentative D call TRBD1 (6 bases). V gave up 0 bases and J gave up 1 base, with 10 bases separating them. Germline V lookup: CDR1 SGHRS, CDR2 YFSETQ. This CDR3 has 15 amino acids. CDR3: CASSLARGANTEAFF. The CDR3 region has the DNA TGCGCCAGCAGCTTGGCACGGGGGGCGAACACTGAAGCTTTCTTT.

This clonotype was counted between two and nine times. This chain links TRBV7-2 with TRBJ2-4, with 7 bases aligning to TRBD1. Trimming took 5 bases from V and 8 from J; bases not matched to a gene: 6. The CDR3 runs 13 residues. CDR1 SGHTA and CDR2 FQGNSA come from the germline V gene. CDR3 in amino acids: CASSPGQLDIQYF. In DNA form, the CDR3 reads TGTGCCAGCAGCCCGGGACAGTTGGACATTCAGTACTTC.

This clonotype was seen at least ten times. The rearrangement links TRBV12-3 or TRBV12-4 to TRBJ2-7, with D maybe TRBD1 (6 bases). Trimming took off 3 bases at V and 4 bases at J, with 7 bases between the two ends. This CDR3 is built from 12 residues. The CDR3 reads CASSFRGYEQYF. The CDR3 nucleotides read TGTGCCAGCAGTTTTAGGGGGTACGAGCAGTACTTC.

The V and J genes are TRBV9 and TRBJ2-2; 11 nucleotides match TRBD1. With 3 bases clipped from V and 7 bases from J, the junction kept 8 bases outside the gene matches. This CDR3 region has 16 residues. From germline, CDR1 is SGDLS and CDR2 YYNGEE. The chain's CDR3 is CASSAPGQGVGGELFF. CDR3 DNA: TGTGCCAGCAGCGCTCCGGGACAGGGGGTCGGCGGGGAGCTGTTTTTT.

This clonotype occurred once. CDR3 in amino acids: CASPHFPSNTEAFF. The DNA of the CDR3 is TGTGCCAGCCCGCACTTCCCATCGAACACTGAAGCTTTCTTT. The chain recombines TRBV27 with TRBJ1-1; no firm D call. Trimming took off 8 bases at V and 1 base at J, with 14 bases between the two ends. This CDR3 region has 14 residues. Germline V lookup: CDR1 MNHEY, CDR2 SMNVEV (reference sequence).

The V and J genes are TRBV12-3 or TRBV12-4 and TRBJ1-1; TRBD1 might be the D (6 bases). Trimming pared 1 base from V and 2 bases from J, leaving 8 bases between. The CDR3 is made up of 14 amino acids. The CDR3, as DNA: TGTGCCAGCAGTTTAGGCAGGGGTAACACTGAAGCTTTCTTT. Translation: CASSLGRGNTEAFF.

This clonotype appeared a few times. The chain carries TRBV20-1 and TRBJ1-1; D gene ambiguous. This CDR3 has 10 residues. The germline gives CDR1 DFQATT, CDR2 SNEGSKA (reference sequence). V lost 6 bases, J lost 7 bases, and 9 bases lay in between. This CDR3 reads CSAIRGEAFF. The CDR3 DNA follows: TGCAGTGCCATCCGGGGTGAAGCTTTCTTT.

The table lists this clonotype with many counts. V usage is TRBV6-5 and J usage is TRBJ1-4; D is uncertain. This CDR3 is built from 15 residues. V was cut by 0 bases and J by 1 base, with 6 bases left in between. Germline values: CDR1 MNHEY, CDR2 SVGAGI. The CDR3 nucleotides read TGTGCCAGCAGTTACTCCCGGGGAACTAATGAAAAACTGTTTTTT. Protein product: CASSYSRGTNEKLFF.

This clonotype has a handful of counts. J is TRBJ2-1 and V is TRBV2, with 13 bases fitting TRBD2. V was pared by 6 bases and J by 7 bases, with 3 bases of the junction left unmatched. The CDR3 runs 14 residues. The germline gives CDR1 SNHLY, CDR2 FYNNEI. The CDR3 protein is CASRPGLAGNEQFF. The CDR3 bases are TGTGCCAGCAGGCCGGGACTAGCGGGAAATGAGCAGTTCTTC.

This chain connects TRBV5-8 to TRBJ1-1, with D uncertain. Germline lookup yields CDR1 SGHTS and CDR2 YDEGEE. V gave up 2 bases and J gave up 11 bases, with 10 bases separating them. The CDR3 length is 11 residues. The CDR3 is CASSFGNKAFF. The CDR3 coding sequence is TGTGCCAGCAGCTTCGGGAATAAGGCTTTCTTT.

In its sample, this clonotype was seen many times. The chain is built from TRBV12-3 or TRBV12-4 and TRBJ1-1; D ambiguous. CDR3 length equals 12 residues. Trimming took 5 bases from V and 1 from J, leaving 5 bases between them. CDR3 nucleotides: TGTGCCAGCAGTGTCCGGAACACTGAAGCTTTCTTT. It translates to CASSVRNTEAFF.

This clonotype was counted between two and nine times. This sequence joins TRBV24-1 and TRBJ2-1; TRBD1 is a possible D gene (5 bases). With 3 bases removed from V and 10 bases from J, the gap between germline ends came to 12 bases. Germline assignment: CDR1 KGHDR and CDR2 SFDVKD. CDR3 size: 13 residues. CDR3 nucleotide sequence: TGTGCCACCAGTGATCAACGGGCAGGGGAGCAGTTCTTC. Translated, it gives CATSDQRAGEQFF.

This clonotype has only a few counts. The chain uses TRBV24-1 and TRBJ2-5; 7 nucleotides align to TRBD2. This CDR3 is built from 16 residues. Per the germline V gene, CDR1 is KGHDR and CDR2 is SFDVKD. Germline trimming cut 3 bases from V and 3 bases from J; bases unmatched to any gene: 9. CDR3 nucleotide sequence: TGTGCCACCAGTGATGACCCACTAGCGACCAAAGAGACCCAGTACTTC. Protein sequence: CATSDDPLATKETQYF.

The chain uses TRBV5-6 and TRBJ1-6; the D gene is possibly TRBD1 (5 bases). The germline V and J ends were trimmed by 4 bases and 11 bases, with 10 bases remaining between them. CDR1 is SGHDT and CDR2 is YYEEEE in the germline V gene. The CDR3 length is 12 residues. The CDR3 DNA is TGTGCCAGCAGCGGGGGACCGGCACCCCTCCACTTT. This translates into CASSGGPAPLHF.

The rearrangement uses TRBV24-1 and TRBJ2-3; D remains ambiguous. Germline-derived CDR1 and CDR2 are KGHDR and SFDVKD. Trimming stripped 5 bases from V and 4 bases from J, with 18 bases between. CDR3 length equals 16 residues. This chain's CDR3 is CATSARTSSHADTQYF. The CDR3, as DNA: TGTGCCACCAGTGCCAGGACGTCGTCCCATGCAGATACGCAGTATTTT.